Here is one T cell receptor beta chain with its context. Antigen: not known. This entry comes from a study of PD-1 blockade in classical Hodgkin lymphoma. Study-wide findings and caveats: According to reports, newly diagnosed patients had lower baseline TCR diversity than healthy donors, and relapsed/refractory patients had lower baseline TCR diversity still.

Repertoires were generated with immunoSEQ multiplex PCR, while TCRdb's copy carries only in-frame clones and drops some. Of about 23,000 clones listed, 90% to 95% are singletons. Sample time point: newly diagnosed, previously untreated cHL patient sample. Purified CD4+ T cells were obtained from thawed PBMCs through magnetic negative selection. V gave up 5 bases and J gave up 2 bases; unmatched junction bases: 6. In germline, CDR1 is SQVTM, CDR2 ANQGSEA. This CDR3 spans 15 amino acids. The V gene is TRBV29-1, the J gene TRBJ1-3; TRBD1 matches 10 bases. Sequencing was performed on CD4+ T cells from blood. The receptor's source is a human donor with classical Hodgkin lymphoma. Here the CDR3 DNA reads TGCAGCGTTTTGGACAGGGGGAGAACTGGAAACACCATATATTTT. This encodes CSVLDRGRTGNTIYF. Full variable domain (outside the CDR3, taken from reference TRBV29-1 and TRBJ1-3): SAVISQKPSRDICQRGTSLTIQCQVDSQVTMMFWYRQQPGQSLTLIATANQGSEATYESGFVIDKFPISRPNLTFSTLTVSNMSPEDSSIYLCSVLDRGRTGNTIYFGEGSWLTVV.